Listed below are T cell receptor beta chains from one sample, sequenced in a study of T cell changes during pregnancy in multiple sclerosis. The repertoire was sequenced with immunoSEQ multiplex PCR; TCRdb's copy has only in-frame clones and lacks some. The sample has 100,000 or so clones; 85% to 95% are singletons. The sequenced sample was peripheral blood, obtained in the third trimester of pregnancy. The receptors come from a female donor with multiple sclerosis, enrolled in a pregnancy study. CDR3s include the opening cysteine and the closing phenylalanine or tryptophan. A D gene is named only where the DNA matches it firmly. Only some rows state a clone size, as once, few, many or a class for expanded clones.

v_gene	j_gene	d_gene	abundance	len	CDR3nt	CDR3aa
TRBV25-1	TRBJ2-7	TRBD2	NA	13	TGTGCCAGCAGTGAAATTGCGGGAGACGAGCAGTACTTC	CASSEIAGDEQYF
TRBV2	TRBJ2-7	NA	NA	12	TGTGCCAGCGGAGGGGCAGTAAGGGAGCAGTACTTC	CASGGAVREQYF
TRBV27	TRBJ2-1	TRBD2	NA	14	TGTGCCAGCAGTTTACCGGGACTAGCGGGAGAGCAGTTCTTC	CASSLPGLAGEQFF
TRBV5-4	TRBJ2-7	TRBD2	NA	15	TGTGCCAGCAGGCAGGGACTAGCGGGAGGGGGCGAGCAGTACTTC	CASRQGLAGGGEQYF
TRBV30	TRBJ2-7	NA	NA	12	TGTGCCTACACCCGTTTCCCCTACGAGCAGTACTTC	CAYTRFPYEQYF
TRBV5-1	TRBJ2-7	NA	NA	15	TGCGCCAGCAGCTTATATGCATCACAGACCTACGAGCAGTACTTC	CASSLYASQTYEQYF
TRBV28	TRBJ1-1	TRBD1	once	13	TGTGCCAGCAAAGGGGGCGCGTACACTGAAGCTTTCTTT	CASKGGAYTEAFF
TRBV19	TRBJ2-3	NA	once	11	TGTGCCACGTCAGGGGTAGATACGCAGTATTTT	CATSGVDTQYF
TRBV27	TRBJ1-4	NA	NA	16	TGTGCCAGCAGCCTCATCCCCCCCAGTGTGGAGGAAAAACTGTTTTTT	CASSLIPPSVEEKLFF
TRBV29-1	TRBJ2-1	NA	NA	13	TGCAGCGTTGGACTAGTAAATACGGGTGAGCAGTTCTTC	CSVGLVNTGEQFF
TRBV28	TRBJ2-7	NA	NA	13	TGTGCCAGCAGTTTAGGGGCACTCTACGAGCAGTACTTC	CASSLGALYEQYF
TRBV14	TRBJ2-1	TRBD1	NA	15	TGTGCCAGCAGCCACCCCCCGGGACAGTACAATGAGCAGTTCTTC	CASSHPPGQYNEQFF
TRBV18	TRBJ2-3	TRBD2	NA	15	TGTGCCAGCTCACTAGCGGGAGGGCCGCAAGATACGCAGTATTTT	CASSLAGGPQDTQYF
TRBV30	TRBJ1-1	TRBD1	NA	13	TGTGCCGGGAACAGGGGCCCGAACACTGAAGCTTTCTTT	CAGNRGPNTEAFF
TRBV18	TRBJ2-1	NA	NA	15	TGTGCCAGCTCACCAGGACGGGGGTCCTACAATGAGCAGTTCTTC	CASSPGRGSYNEQFF
TRBV1	TRBJ1-5	NA	few	16	TGCACCAGCAGCCAATTAAAAAAAGGAGAGAATCAGCCCCAGCATTTT	CTSSQLKKGENQPQHF
TRBV5-1	TRBJ2-1	NA	NA	18	TGCGCCAGCAGCTTGTTTTCTCGTCTTTCGGGAGCCGCCAATGAGCAGTTCTTC	CASSLFSRLSGAANEQFF
TRBV28	TRBJ2-7	NA	NA	14	TGTGCCAGCAGCCGCCTCGGGGGTACCTACGAGCAGTACTTC	CASSRLGGTYEQYF
TRBV4-2	TRBJ1-5	NA	NA	16	TGTGCCAGCGCTGGGCTTGAGGGCGATAGCAATCAGCCCCAGCATTTT	CASAGLEGDSNQPQHF
TRBV4-2	TRBJ1-5	TRBD1	NA	18	TGTGCCAGCAGCCCAAGGAAGGACAGGGGGCAGGACAATCAGCCCCAGCATTTT	CASSPRKDRGQDNQPQHF
TRBV19	TRBJ2-1	TRBD1	NA	13	TGTGCCAGTACAACGGACAGGGCCAATGAGCAGTTCTTC	CASTTDRANEQFF
TRBV30	TRBJ1-5	NA	NA	16	TGTGCCTGGAGTGTCCCGGGTGGAGGGGCGAATCAGCCCCAGCATTTT	CAWSVPGGGANQPQHF
TRBV9	TRBJ2-3	NA	NA	13	TGTGCCAGCAGCGTAGAGGAGCGAGATACGCAGTATTTT	CASSVEERDTQYF
TRBV28	TRBJ2-7	TRBD2	NA	18	TGTGCCAGCAGTTCCTACGCTCTAGCGGGAATCTTCCGGGGGGAGCAGTACTTC	CASSSYALAGIFRGEQYF
TRBV18	TRBJ1-1	TRBD1	NA	16	TGTGCCAGCTCACCCAAAAACAGGGGCTCGGGGGCTGAAGCTTTCTTT	CASSPKNRGSGAEAFF
TRBV4-3	TRBJ2-7	TRBD2	NA	16	TGCGCCAGCAGCCACCAACGGACTAGCGGGAGCATCGAGCAGTACTTC	CASSHQRTSGSIEQYF
TRBV7-2	TRBJ1-5	NA	NA	15	TGTGCCAGCAGCCTAAAACAGAGTAGCAATCAGCCCCAGCATTTT	CASSLKQSSNQPQHF
TRBV19	TRBJ2-1	TRBD2	NA	15	TGTGCCAGTAGTCTGCGGACTAGTTCCCATATCGAGCAGTTCTTC	CASSLRTSSHIEQFF
TRBV6-5	TRBJ1-3	NA	once	13	TGTGCCAGCAGTTACAAGGGGGGAAACACCATATATTTT	CASSYKGGNTIYF
TRBV30	TRBJ2-3	TRBD2	once	15	TGTGCCTTAAGGGGGGCGGGAGGGCCTGCAGATACGCAGTATTTT	CALRGAGGPADTQYF
TRBV5-1	TRBJ2-5	TRBD2	NA	19	TGCGCCAGCAGCCCCGGACTAGCGGCCCACTCAGTAGCCCAAGAGACCCAGTACTTC	CASSPGLAAHSVAQETQYF
TRBV29-1	TRBJ1-4	NA	NA	11	TGCAGCGTTGAAGATGAAGAGAAACTGTTTTTT	CSVEDEEKLFF
TRBV30	TRBJ2-7	TRBD1	NA	15	TGTGCCTGGAGTGACGGCAGACAGGGGGCCTACGAGCAGTACTTC	CAWSDGRQGAYEQYF